These 5 T cell receptor beta chains share one sample of origin, sequenced in a study of shared T cell receptors in the human thymus. Libraries were prepared by immunoSEQ multiplex PCR; TCRdb keeps only in-frame clonotypes and omits some of them. The data contain 700,000 or so clones, 75% to 90% of them singletons. The data also belong to a second study, concerning human thymus T cells.

Material: thymocytes. The receptor source for this set is a girl less than two years old with a congenital heart defect.

This clone was observed a few times. The gene calls are TRBV6-4 and TRBJ1-2; D unresolved. The CDR3 covers 12 residues. The germline V gene has CDR1 MRHNA and CDR2 SNTAGT. V dropped 8 bases and J dropped 2 bases, with 9 bases sitting between them. The CDR3 region is CASGVRNYGYTF. CDR3 nucleotide sequence: TGTGCCAGCGGAGTTCGCAACTATGGCTACACCTTC.

This chain uses TRBV7-3 with TRBJ2-6; TRBD1 is a possible D gene (6 bases). The V end lost 6 bases, the J end lost 4 bases, and 28 bases lay between the germline ends. CDR1 is SGHTA, CDR2 FQGTGA, per germline. This CDR3 spans 20 amino acids. The CDR3 is CASSIFPIQGNLGGANVLTF. The DNA of the CDR3 is TGTGCCAGCAGTATCTTCCCCATACAGGGAAACTTGGGGGGGGCCAACGTCCTGACTTTC.

The chain couples TRBV5-1 to TRBJ1-1; tentative D call: TRBD1 (5 bases). This CDR3 region has 15 residues. Germline loops: CDR1 SGHRS, CDR2 YFSETQ. V was cut by 4 bases and J by 6 bases, with 19 bases left in between. This CDR3 is CASSVETGAGSEAFF. The DNA for the CDR3 is TGCGCCAGCAGCGTAGAAACAGGAGCAGGTTCTGAAGCTTTCTTT.

This chain's CDR3 is CASSISGGRYNEQFF. Written as DNA, the CDR3 is TGTGCCAGCAGTATAAGCGGGGGGCGCTACAATGAGCAGTTCTTC. The chain combines TRBV6-5 with TRBJ2-1; 9 nucleotides align to TRBD2. Germline V gene sequence: CDR1 MNHEY, CDR2 SVGAGI. The CDR3 totals 15 residues. The V gene end was trimmed by 5 bases and the J gene end by 3 bases; junction bases not matched to a gene: 5.

The rearrangement joins TRBV18 to TRBJ2-1; TRBD1 is a possible D gene (7 bases). The CDR3 has 15 residues. Trimming took off 4 bases at V and 7 bases at J, with 17 bases between the two ends. Per the germline V gene, CDR1 is KGHSH and CDR2 is LQKENI. CDR3 sequence: CASSRSARGRNEQFF. CDR3 in DNA: TGTGCCAGCTCACGATCGGCCAGGGGGAGGAATGAGCAGTTCTTC.